This TCR beta chain was sequenced in a study of monozygotic twins with inflammatory bowel disease. Study results and caveats: There were differing immunosuppressive treatments, which may have added variability to patient repertoires. Healthy co-twins exceeded IBD patients in TCRbeta diversity as measured by inverse Simpson. Fewer shared clonotypes with others were found in IBD patients than in healthy twins, especially with disease activity.

Turning to this clonotype: Its antigen is not identified.

This CDR3 spans 18 amino acids. Germline V gene data show CDR1 as MNHEY and CDR2 as SMNVEV (reference sequence). Template-switch reactions added UMIs with a 6-nucleotide sample barcode. TCRdb reprocessed the 5' RACE reads; each CDR3 protein has one entry and no DNA is given. This sample contains about 43,000 distinct CDR3 sequences. The clonotype comes from a human donor with ulcerative colitis or Crohn's disease, or a healthy co-twin of an affected twin (not recorded which). The chain uses TRBV27 and TRBJ2-7; TCRdb designates TRBD2, a call that cannot be tested without DNA. Sample: blood. The CDR3 is CASSSRTSGGAAIHEQYF.